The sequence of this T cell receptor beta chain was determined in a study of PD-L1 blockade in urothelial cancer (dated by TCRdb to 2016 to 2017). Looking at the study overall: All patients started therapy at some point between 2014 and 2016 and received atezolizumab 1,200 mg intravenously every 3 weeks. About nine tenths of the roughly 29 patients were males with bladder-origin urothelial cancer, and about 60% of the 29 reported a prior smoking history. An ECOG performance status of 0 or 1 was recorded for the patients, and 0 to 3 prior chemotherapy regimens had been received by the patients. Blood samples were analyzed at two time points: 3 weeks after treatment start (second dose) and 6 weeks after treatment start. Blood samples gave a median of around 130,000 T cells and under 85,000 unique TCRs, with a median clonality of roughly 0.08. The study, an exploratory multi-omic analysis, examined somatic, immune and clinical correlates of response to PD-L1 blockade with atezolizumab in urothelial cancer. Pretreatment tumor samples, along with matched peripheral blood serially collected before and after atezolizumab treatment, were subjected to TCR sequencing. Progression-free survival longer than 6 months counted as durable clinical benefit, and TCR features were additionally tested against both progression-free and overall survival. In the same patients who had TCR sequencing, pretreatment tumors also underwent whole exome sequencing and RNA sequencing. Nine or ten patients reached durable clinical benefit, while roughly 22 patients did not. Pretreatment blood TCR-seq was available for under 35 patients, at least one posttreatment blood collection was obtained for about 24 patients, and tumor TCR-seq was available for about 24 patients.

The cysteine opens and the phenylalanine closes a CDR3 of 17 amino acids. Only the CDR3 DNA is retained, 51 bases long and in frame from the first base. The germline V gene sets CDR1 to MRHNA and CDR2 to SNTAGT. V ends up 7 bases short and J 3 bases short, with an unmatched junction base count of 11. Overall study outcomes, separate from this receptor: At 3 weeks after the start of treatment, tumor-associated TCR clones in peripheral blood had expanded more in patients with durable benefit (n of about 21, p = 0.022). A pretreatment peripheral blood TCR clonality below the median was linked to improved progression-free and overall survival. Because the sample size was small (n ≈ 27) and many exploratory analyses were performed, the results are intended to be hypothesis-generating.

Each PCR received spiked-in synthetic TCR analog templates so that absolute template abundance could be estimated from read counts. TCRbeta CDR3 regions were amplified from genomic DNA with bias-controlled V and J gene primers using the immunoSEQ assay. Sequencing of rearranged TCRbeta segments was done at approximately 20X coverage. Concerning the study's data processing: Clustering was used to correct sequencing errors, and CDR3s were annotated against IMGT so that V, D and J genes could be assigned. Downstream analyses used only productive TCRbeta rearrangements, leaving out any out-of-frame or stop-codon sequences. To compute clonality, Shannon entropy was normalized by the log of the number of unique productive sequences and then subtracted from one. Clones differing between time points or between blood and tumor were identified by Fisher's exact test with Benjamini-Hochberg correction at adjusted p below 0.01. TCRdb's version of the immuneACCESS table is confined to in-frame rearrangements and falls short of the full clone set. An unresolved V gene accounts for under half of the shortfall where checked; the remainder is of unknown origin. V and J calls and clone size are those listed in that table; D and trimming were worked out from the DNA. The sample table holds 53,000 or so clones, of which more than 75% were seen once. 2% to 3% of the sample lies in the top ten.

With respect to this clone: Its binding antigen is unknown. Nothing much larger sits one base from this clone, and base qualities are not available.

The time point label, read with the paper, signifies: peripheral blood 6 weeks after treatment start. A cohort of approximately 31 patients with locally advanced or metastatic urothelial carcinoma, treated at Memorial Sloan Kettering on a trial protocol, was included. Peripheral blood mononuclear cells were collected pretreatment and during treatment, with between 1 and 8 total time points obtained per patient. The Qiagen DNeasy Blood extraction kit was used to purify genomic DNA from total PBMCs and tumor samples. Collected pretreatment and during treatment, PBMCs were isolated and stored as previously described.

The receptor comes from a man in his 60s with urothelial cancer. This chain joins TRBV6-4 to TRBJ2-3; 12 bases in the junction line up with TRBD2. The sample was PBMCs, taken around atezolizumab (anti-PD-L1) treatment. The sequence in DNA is TGTGCCAGCAAGAGGACTAGCGGGAACGAGGGGACAGATACGCAGTATTTT. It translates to CASKRTSGNEGTDTQYF.